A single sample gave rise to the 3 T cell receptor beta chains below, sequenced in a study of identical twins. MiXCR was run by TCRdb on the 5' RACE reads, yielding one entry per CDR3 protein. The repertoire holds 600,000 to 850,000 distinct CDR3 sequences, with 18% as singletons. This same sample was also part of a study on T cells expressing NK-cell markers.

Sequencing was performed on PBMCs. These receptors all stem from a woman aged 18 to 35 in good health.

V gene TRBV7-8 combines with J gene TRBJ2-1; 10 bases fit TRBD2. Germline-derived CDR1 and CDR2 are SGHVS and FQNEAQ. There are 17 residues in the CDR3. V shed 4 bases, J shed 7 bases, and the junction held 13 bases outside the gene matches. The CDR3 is CASSSMGLAGGRNEQFF. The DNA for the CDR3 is TGTGCCAGCAGCTCGATGGGTTTAGCGGGGGGCCGTAATGAGCAGTTCTTC.

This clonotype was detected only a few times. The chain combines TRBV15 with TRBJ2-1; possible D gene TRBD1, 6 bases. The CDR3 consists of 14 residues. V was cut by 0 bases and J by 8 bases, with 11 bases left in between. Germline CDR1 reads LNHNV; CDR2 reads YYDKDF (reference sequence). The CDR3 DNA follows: TGTGCCACCAGCAGAGACAGGGGTGGCGATGAGCAGTTCTTC. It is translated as CATSRDRGGDEQFF.

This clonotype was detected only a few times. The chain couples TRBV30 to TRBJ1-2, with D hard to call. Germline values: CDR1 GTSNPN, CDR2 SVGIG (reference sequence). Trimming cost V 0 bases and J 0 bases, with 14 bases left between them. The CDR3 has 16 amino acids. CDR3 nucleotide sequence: TGTGCCTGGAGTGTAAAGTGGAAGGGTGCTAACTATGGCTACACCTTC. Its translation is CAWSVKWKGANYGYTF. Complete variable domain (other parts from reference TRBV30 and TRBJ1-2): SQTIHQWPATLVQPVGSPLSLECTVEGTSNPNLYWYRQAAGRGLQLLFYSVGIGQISSEVPQNLSASRPQDRQFILSSKKLLLSDSGFYLCAWSVKWKGANYGYTFGSGTRLTVV.